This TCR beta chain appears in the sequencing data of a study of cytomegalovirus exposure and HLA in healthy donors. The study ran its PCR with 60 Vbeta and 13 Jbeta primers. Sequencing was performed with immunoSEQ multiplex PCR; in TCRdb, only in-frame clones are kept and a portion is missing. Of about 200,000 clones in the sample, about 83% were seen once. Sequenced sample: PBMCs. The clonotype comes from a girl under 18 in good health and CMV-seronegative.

The CDR3 nucleotides read TGTGCCAGTAGTAACCGGGGCTATGGCTACACCTTC. Its protein product is CASSNRGYGYTF. The rearrangement joins TRBV19 to TRBJ1-2; D unresolved. V was cut by 4 bases and J by 4 bases, with 7 bases left in between. Germline-derived CDR1 and CDR2 are LNHDA and SQIVND (reference sequence). CDR3 length: 12 residues.